The next 17 T cell receptor beta chains were all read from a single sample in a study of regulatory T cells in long-lasting Graves disease. Arm-PCR of CDR3 regions with iRepertoire HTBI primers generated TCR beta libraries. TCRdb processed the multiplex PCR reads anew with MiXCR; each CDR3 protein has one entry. The table shows 500,000 or so distinct CDR3 sequences, with 14% occurring only once. As for time point: newly diagnosed GD, antithyroid drugs for less than 3 months. PBMC-extracted RNA yielded the TCR library. These data also formed part of another study, on T cells in Graves' hyperthyroidism and ophthalmopathy.

Here the sequenced sample was peripheral blood mononuclear cells (PBMCs), taken at new diagnosis, from a patient treated with antithyroid drugs. The receptor set was obtained from a woman aged 45-59 years with Graves disease.

This clonotype came up many times. The V gene is TRBV6-2 or TRBV6-3, the J gene TRBJ2-4; 7 bases are a match to TRBD1. The germline V gene encodes CDR1 MNHEY and CDR2 SVGEGT. With 5 bases clipped from V and 6 bases from J, the junction kept 13 bases outside the gene matches. The CDR3 consists of 16 residues. In nucleotides, the CDR3 is TGTGCCAGCAGTGAAGTTGGACAGGTCACCCTAAACATTCAGTACTTC. This codes for CASSEVGQVTLNIQYF.

This clonotype was found many times. V and J are TRBV28 and TRBJ2-7, with 7 bases aligning to TRBD1. The CDR3 has 15 residues. Unmatched junction bases numbered 12, after V lost 5 bases and J lost 5 bases. CDR1 is MDHEN and CDR2 is SYDVKM in the germline V gene. CDR3 protein: CASSHAGQVRDEQYF. The CDR3 region has the DNA TGTGCCAGCAGTCATGCCGGACAGGTACGGGACGAGCAGTACTTC.

The gene calls are TRBV19 and TRBJ2-1; D is unresolved. CDR3 length: 16 amino acids. V was shortened by 6 bases and J by 0 bases, with 15 bases between the two germline ends. In germline, CDR1 is LNHDA, CDR2 SQIVND (reference sequence). This chain's CDR3 is CASRDQQLSSYNEQFF. The CDR3 nucleotides read TGTGCCAGTAGAGATCAGCAATTGAGCTCCTACAATGAGCAGTTCTTC.

The table lists this clonotype with many counts. The chain is built from TRBV28 and TRBJ2-2; D may be TRBD2 (5 bases). The CDR3 spans 17 residues. Germline assignment: CDR1 MDHEN and CDR2 SYDVKM. Trimming took 2 bases from V and 0 from J, leaving 13 bases between them. The CDR3 DNA reads TGTGCCAGCAGTTTAGGAAGCGGAGTAGCGAACACCGGGGAGCTGTTTTTT. It yields the protein CASSLGSGVANTGELFF.

This clonotype was counted many times. CDR3 coding DNA: TGCGCCAGCAGCTTGTTGACGGGAGCTTTTGAGCAGTTCTTC. This gives the protein CASSLLTGAFEQFF. The rearrangement uses TRBV5-1 and TRBJ2-1, with D tentatively TRBD2 (6 bases). The CDR3 spans 14 residues. Trimming cost V 1 base and J 9 bases, with 14 bases left between them. Looked up from germline, CDR1 is SGHRS and CDR2 is YFSETQ.

This clonotype showed up just a few times. This chain joins TRBV20-1 and TRBJ2-5, with a tentative D call TRBD2 (5 bases). The length of the CDR3 is 13 residues. The V gene's germline CDR1 is DFQATT and CDR2 SNEGSKA (reference sequence). V lost 2 bases and J 5 bases, leaving 12 bases between the germline ends. CDR3 nucleotide sequence: TGCAGTGCTAGAACGGCAGGCGGGGAGACCCAGTACTTC. This codes for CSARTAGGETQYF.

In its sample, this clonotype was seen a few times. This rearrangement joins TRBV27 to TRBJ2-2; TRBD2 matches at 8 bases. The CDR3 totals 18 residues. Germline loops: CDR1 MNHEY, CDR2 SMNVEV (reference sequence). Trimming cost V 5 bases and J 4 bases; bases outside gene matches: 15. CDR3 amino acids: CASSLAGGSGRITGELFF. The DNA for the CDR3 is TGTGCCAGCAGTCTTGCGGGGGGCAGCGGGAGAATCACCGGGGAGCTGTTTTTT.

This clonotype showed up many times. This chain links TRBV7-9 with TRBJ1-5, with D perhaps matching TRBD1 (5 bases). V dropped 2 bases and J dropped 7 bases, with 9 bases sitting between them. There are 13 residues in the CDR3. Germline loops: CDR1 SEHNR, CDR2 FQNEAQ (reference sequence). The CDR3 is CASSLIGGQPQHF. The CDR3 nucleotides read TGTGCCAGCAGCTTAATTGGGGGACAGCCCCAGCATTTT.

There are a few counts of this clonotype. J is TRBJ1-1 and V is TRBV30, with D possibly matching TRBD1 (6 bases). Trimming shortened V by 5 bases and J by 10 bases, and 17 bases separated the two germline ends. The CDR3 is 12 amino acids. Germline CDR1 and CDR2: GTSNPN and SVGIG (reference sequence). CDR3 region: CAWREGGLGAFF. In DNA form, the CDR3 reads TGTGCCTGGCGTGAGGGGGGGCTTGGAGCTTTCTTT.

This clonotype appeared many times. This chain uses TRBV28 with TRBJ1-5; D gene uncertain. CDR1 MDHEN and CDR2 SYDVKM come from the germline V gene. The CDR3 has 15 residues. The V and J ends lost 4 bases and 1 base respectively, with 11 bases between them. This CDR3 reads CASSSSSGSNQPQHF. In nucleotides, the CDR3 is TGTGCCAGCAGTTCAAGTTCCGGGAGCAATCAGCCCCAGCATTTT.

This clonotype was counted between two and nine times. The chain joins TRBV19 to TRBJ2-1, with 14 bases aligning to TRBD2. The CDR3 length is 15 residues. Germline V gene data show CDR1 as LNHDA and CDR2 as SQIVND (reference sequence). The ends lost 3 bases at V and 8 bases at J; junction bases unmatched: 3. This chain's CDR3 is CASSIGLAGGDEQFF. The CDR3 bases are TGTGCCAGTAGTATTGGACTAGCGGGAGGCGATGAGCAGTTCTTC. The full variable domain, its missing parts supplied by reference TRBV19 and TRBJ2-1, is DGGITQSPKYLFRKEGQNVTLSCEQNLNHDAMYWYRQDPGQGLRLIYYSQIVNDFQKGDIAEGYSVSREKKESFPLTVTSAQKNPTAFYLCASSIGLAGGDEQFFGPGTRLTVL.

Ten or more counts support this clonotype. As DNA, the CDR3 is TGTGCCAGCAGCACTCTGGGCAATGAGCAGTTCTTC. It yields the protein CASSTLGNEQFF. This chain joins TRBV6-2 or TRBV6-3 and TRBJ2-1; D ambiguous. The CDR3 loop spans 12 amino acids. V dropped 6 bases and J dropped 6 bases, with 9 bases sitting between them. Germline V gene sequence: CDR1 MNHEY, CDR2 SVGEGT.

The CDR3 DNA reads as TGTGCCAGCTCACCCACCTCTGGGGCCAACGTCCTGACTTTC. This encodes CASSPTSGANVLTF. This sequence joins TRBV18 and TRBJ2-6; D unclear. Per the germline V gene, CDR1 is KGHSH and CDR2 is LQKENI. The V end lost 3 bases, the J end lost 0 bases, and 3 bases lay between the germline ends. The CDR3 length is 14 residues.

This rearrangement joins TRBV28 to TRBJ1-6, with 8 bases lining up with TRBD1. Germline V gene lookup returns CDR1 MDHEN and CDR2 SYDVKM. V lost 8 bases and J lost 1; bases outside the gene matches: 7. The length of the CDR3 is 16 residues. The CDR3 DNA follows: TGTGCCAGCGGACAGGGTAAAGGGTCCTATAATTCACCCCTCCACTTT. Encoded protein: CASGQGKGSYNSPLHF.

Many counts were recorded for this clonotype. The J gene is TRBJ2-5, the V gene TRBV24-1, with 7 bases fitting TRBD2. Germline V gene sequence: CDR1 KGHDR, CDR2 SFDVKD. The CDR3 contains 13 residues. V lost 6 bases and J lost 5; bases outside the gene matches: 5. CDR3 protein: CATSPGRLETQYF. DNA of the CDR3: TGTGCCACCAGTCCCGGGAGGCTTGAGACCCAGTACTTC.

The rearrangement joins TRBV3-1 to TRBJ1-1; unclear D gene. Germline V lookup: CDR1 LGHDT, CDR2 YNNKEL (reference sequence). Deletions cut 6 bases from V and 5 bases from J, with 10 bases between. This CDR3 spans 12 amino acids. CDR3 sequence reads: CASSYGETEAFF. The CDR3 DNA sequence: TGTGCCAGCAGTTATGGGGAGACTGAAGCTTTCTTT.

V is TRBV6-1 and J is TRBJ1-3; D is unclear. This CDR3 has 14 residues. The germline V gene encodes CDR1 MNHNS and CDR2 SASEGT. Trimming pared 7 bases from V and 0 bases from J, leaving 10 bases between. For the CDR3, the DNA is TGTGCCAGCATATTAGGGTTCTCTGGAAACACCATATATTTT. Amino acids: CASILGFSGNTIYF.